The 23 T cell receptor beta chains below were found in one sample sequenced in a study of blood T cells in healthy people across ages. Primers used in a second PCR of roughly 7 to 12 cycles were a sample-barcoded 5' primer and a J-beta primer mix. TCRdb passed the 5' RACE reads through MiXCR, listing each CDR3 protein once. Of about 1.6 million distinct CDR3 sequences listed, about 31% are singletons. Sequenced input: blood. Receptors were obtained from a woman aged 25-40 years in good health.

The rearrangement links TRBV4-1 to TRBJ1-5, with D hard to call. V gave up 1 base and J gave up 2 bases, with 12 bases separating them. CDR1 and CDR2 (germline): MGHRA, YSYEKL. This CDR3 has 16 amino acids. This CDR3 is CASSQVLIFGNQPQHF. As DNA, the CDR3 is TGCGCCAGCAGCCAAGTTTTGATTTTCGGCAATCAGCCCCAGCATTTT.

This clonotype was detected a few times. CDR3 sequence (DNA): TGCGCCAGCAGCCAAGAAAGTGCCGGAAGACTAGCGGGAGGATACGAGCAGTACTTC. Protein sequence: CASSQESAGRLAGGYEQYF. This sequence joins TRBV4-1 and TRBJ2-7; 13 nucleotides align to TRBD2. With V trimmed by 0 bases and J by 4 bases, 12 bases remained unmatched. Germline V gives CDR1 MGHRA, CDR2 YSYEKL. This CDR3 spans 19 amino acids.

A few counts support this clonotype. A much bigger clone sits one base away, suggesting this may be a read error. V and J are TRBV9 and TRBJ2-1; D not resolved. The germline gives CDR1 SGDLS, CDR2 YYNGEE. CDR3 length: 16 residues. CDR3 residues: CVSSAESASSYNEQFF. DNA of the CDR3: TGTGTCAGCAGCGCCGAAAGCGCGAGCTCCTACAATGAGCAGTTCTTC.

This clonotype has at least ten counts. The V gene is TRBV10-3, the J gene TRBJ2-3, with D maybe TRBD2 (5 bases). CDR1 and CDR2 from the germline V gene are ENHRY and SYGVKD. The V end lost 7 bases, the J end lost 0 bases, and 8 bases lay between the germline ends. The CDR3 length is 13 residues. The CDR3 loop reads CAITWTSTDTQYF. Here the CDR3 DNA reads TGTGCCATCACCTGGACTAGCACAGATACGCAGTATTTT.

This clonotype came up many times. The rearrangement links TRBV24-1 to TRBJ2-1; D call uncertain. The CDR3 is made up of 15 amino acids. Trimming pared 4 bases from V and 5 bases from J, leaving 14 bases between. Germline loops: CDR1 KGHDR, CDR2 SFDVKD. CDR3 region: CATSDPNEPNNEQFF. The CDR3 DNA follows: TGTGCCACCAGTGACCCCAACGAGCCAAACAATGAGCAGTTCTTC.

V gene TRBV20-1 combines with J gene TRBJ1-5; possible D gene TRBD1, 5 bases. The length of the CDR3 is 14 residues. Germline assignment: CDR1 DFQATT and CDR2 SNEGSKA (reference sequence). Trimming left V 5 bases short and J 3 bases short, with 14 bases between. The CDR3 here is CSAVQGSNNQPQHF. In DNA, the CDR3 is TGCAGTGCTGTCCAGGGTTCGAACAATCAGCCCCAGCATTTT.

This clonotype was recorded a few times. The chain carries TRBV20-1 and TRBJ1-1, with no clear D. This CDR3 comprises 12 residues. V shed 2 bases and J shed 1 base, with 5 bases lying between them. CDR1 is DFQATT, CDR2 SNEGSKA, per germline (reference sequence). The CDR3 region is CSARPTNTEAFF. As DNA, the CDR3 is TGCAGTGCTAGACCCACGAACACTGAAGCTTTCTTT.

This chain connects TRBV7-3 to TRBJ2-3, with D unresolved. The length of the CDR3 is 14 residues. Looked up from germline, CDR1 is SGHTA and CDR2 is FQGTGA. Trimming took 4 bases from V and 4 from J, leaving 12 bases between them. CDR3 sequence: CASSWVSGADTQYF. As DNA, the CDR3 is TGTGCCAGCAGCTGGGTCTCAGGCGCAGATACGCAGTATTTT.

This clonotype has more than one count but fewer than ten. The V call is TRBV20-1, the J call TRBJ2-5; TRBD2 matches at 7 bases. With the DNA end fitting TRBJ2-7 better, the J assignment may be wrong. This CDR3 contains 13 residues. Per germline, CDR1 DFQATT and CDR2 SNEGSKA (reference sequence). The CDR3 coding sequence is TGCAGTGCTGGAGCAACCGGGACTACCGAGCAGTACTTC. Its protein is CSAGATGTTEQYF.

The CDR3 spells CARSSEQYF. The DNA for the CDR3 is TGCGCCAGGTCGAGCGAGCAGTACTTC. The genes are TRBV5-1 and TRBJ2-7, with D uncertain. The V end was cut by 8 bases, the J end by 6 bases, with 6 bases between. Germline V gene data show CDR1 as SGHRS and CDR2 as YFSETQ. The CDR3 has 9 residues. Looking up the rest from reference TRBV5-1 and TRBJ2-7 gives the full variable domain: KAGVTQTPRYLIKTRGQQVTLSCSPISGHRSVSWYQQTPGQGLQFLFEYFSETQRNKGNFPGRFSGRQFSNSRSEMNVSTLELGDSALYLCARSSEQYFGPGTRLTVT.

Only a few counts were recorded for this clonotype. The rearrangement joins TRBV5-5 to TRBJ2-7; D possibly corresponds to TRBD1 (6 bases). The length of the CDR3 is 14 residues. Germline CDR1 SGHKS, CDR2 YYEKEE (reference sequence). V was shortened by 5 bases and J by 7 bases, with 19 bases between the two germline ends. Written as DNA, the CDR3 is TGTGCCAGCAGTCAATCCAAAACAGGGTATGAGCAGTACTTC. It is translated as CASSQSKTGYEQYF. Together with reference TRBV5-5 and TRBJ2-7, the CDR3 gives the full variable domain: DAGVTQSPTHLIKTRGQQVTLRCSPISGHKSVSWYQQVLGQGPQFIFQYYEKEERGRGNFPDRFSARQFPNYSSELNVNALLLGDSALYLCASSQSKTGYEQYFGPGTRLTVT.

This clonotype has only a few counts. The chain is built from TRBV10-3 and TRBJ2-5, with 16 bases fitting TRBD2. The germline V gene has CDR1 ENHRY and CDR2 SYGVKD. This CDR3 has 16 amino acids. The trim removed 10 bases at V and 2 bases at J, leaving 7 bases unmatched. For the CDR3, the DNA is TGTGCCACAAAGGGGACTAGCGGGGGGGTACAAGAGACCCAGTACTTC. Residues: CATKGTSGGVQETQYF.

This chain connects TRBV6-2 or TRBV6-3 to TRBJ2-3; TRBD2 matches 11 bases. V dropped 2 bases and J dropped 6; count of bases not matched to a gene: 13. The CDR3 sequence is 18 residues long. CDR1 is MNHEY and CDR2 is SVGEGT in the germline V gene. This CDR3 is CASSYIMSSGGFVDTQYF. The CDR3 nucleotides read TGTGCCAGCAGTTACATCATGTCTAGCGGGGGGTTCGTCGATACGCAGTATTTT.

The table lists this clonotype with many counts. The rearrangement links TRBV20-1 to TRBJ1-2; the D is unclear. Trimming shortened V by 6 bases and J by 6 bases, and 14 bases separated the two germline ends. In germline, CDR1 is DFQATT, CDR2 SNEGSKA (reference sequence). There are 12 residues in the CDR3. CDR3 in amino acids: CSAAAGSHGYTF. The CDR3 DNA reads TGCAGTGCCGCCGCCGGGAGCCATGGCTACACCTTC.

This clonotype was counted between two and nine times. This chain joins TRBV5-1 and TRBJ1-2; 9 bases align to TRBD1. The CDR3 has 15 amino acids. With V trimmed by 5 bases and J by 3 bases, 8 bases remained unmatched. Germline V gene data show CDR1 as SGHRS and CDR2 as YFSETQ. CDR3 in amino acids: CASRPGQGIYYGYTF. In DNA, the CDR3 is TGCGCCAGCAGGCCAGGACAGGGGATCTACTATGGCTACACCTTC.

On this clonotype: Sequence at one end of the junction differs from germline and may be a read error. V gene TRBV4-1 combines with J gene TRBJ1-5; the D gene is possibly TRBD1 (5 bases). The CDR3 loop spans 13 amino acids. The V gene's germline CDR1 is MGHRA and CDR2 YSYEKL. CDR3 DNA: TGCGCCAGCAGTCAGGGTTTTAATCGGCCCCAGCATTTT. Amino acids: CASSQGFNRPQHF.

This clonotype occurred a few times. The CDR3 sequence: CASSLAGSPGAQYF. The CDR3 DNA reads as TGCGCCAGCAGTCTAGCGGGCTCCCCAGGGGCCCAGTACTTC. The chain employs TRBV10-2 and TRBJ2-5, with 8 bases matching TRBD2. CDR3 length equals 14 residues. The germline V gene encodes CDR1 WSHSY and CDR2 SAAADI. V dropped 5 bases and J dropped 9; count of bases not matched to a gene: 11.

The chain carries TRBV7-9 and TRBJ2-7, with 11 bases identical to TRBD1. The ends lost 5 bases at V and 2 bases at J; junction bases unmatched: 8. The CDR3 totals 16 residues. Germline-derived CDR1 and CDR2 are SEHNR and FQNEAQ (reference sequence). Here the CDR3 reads CASSPGDRGTTYEQYF. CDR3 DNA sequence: TGTGCCAGCAGCCCCGGGGACAGGGGGACCACCTACGAGCAGTACTTC. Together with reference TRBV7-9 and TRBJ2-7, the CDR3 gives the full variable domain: DTGVSQNPRHKITKRGQNVTFRCDPISEHNRLYWYRQTLGQGPEFLTYFQNEAQLEKSRLLSDRFSAERPKGSFSTLEIQRTEQGDSAMYLCASSPGDRGTTYEQYFGPGTRLTVT.

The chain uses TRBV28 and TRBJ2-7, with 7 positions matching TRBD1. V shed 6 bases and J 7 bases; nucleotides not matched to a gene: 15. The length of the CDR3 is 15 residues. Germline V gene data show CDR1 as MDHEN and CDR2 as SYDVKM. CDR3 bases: TGTGCCAGCAGCCCACCCGGGACAGAGGTGAGAGAGCAGTACTTC. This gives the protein CASSPPGTEVREQYF.

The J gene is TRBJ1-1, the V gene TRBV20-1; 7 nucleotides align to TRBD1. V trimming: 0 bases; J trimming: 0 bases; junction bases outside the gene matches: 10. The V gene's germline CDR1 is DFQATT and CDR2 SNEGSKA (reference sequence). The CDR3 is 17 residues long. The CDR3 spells CSARDRTTGTMNTEAFF. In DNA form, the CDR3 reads TGCAGTGCTAGAGATCGAACGACAGGGACGATGAACACTGAAGCTTTCTTT.

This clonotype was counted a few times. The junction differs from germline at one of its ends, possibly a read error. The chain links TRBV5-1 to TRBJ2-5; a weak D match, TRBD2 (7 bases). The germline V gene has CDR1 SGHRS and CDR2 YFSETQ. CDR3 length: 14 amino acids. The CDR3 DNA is TGCGCCAGCGGAGCAGGCGGGGGACAAGGGACCCAGTACTTC. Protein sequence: CASGAGGGQGTQYF.

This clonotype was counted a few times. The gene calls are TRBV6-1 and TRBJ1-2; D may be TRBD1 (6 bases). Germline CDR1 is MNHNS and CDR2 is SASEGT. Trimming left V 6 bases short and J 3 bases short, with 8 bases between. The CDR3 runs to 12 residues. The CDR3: CASRTGYYGYTF. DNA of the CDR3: TGTGCCAGCAGAACAGGGTACTATGGCTACACCTTC.

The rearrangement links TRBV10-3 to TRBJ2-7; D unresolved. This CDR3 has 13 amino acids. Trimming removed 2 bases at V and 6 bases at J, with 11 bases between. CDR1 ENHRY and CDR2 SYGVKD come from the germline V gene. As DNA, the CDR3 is TGTGCCATCAGTGAGAGCCGGCTGGGCGAGCAGTACTTC. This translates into CAISESRLGEQYF.